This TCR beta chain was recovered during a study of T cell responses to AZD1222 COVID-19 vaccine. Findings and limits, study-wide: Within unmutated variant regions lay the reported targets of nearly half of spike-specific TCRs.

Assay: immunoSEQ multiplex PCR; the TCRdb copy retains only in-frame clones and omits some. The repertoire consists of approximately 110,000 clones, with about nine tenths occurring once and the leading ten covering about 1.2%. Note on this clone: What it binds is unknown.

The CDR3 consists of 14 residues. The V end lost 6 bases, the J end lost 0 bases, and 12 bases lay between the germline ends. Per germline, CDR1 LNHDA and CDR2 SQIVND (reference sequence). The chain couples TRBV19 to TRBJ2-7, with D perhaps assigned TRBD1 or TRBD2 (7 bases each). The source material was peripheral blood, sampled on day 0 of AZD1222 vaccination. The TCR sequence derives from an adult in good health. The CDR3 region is CASSRGGLSYEQYF. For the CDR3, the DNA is TGTGCCAGTAGCAGGGGGGGACTCTCCTACGAGCAGTACTTC.